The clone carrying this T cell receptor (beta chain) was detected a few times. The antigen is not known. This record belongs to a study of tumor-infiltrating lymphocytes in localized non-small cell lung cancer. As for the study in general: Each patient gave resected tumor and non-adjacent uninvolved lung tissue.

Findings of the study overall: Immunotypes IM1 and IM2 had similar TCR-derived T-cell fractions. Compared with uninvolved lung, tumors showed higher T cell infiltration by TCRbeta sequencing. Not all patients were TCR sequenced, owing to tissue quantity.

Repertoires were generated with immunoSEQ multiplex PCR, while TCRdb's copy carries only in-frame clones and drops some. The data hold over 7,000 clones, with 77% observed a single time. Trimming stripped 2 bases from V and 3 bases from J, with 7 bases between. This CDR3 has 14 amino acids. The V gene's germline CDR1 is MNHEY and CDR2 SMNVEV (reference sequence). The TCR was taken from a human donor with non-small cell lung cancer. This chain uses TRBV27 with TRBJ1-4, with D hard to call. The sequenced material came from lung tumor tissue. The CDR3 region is CASSLASANEKLFF. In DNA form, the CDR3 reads TGTGCCAGCAGTTTAGCGTCGGCTAATGAAAAACTGTTTTTT.